This TCR beta chain was sequenced for a study of blood T cells in healthy people across ages. General study results and limits: A strong correlation between TCR beta diversity and naive T cell percentage was seen.

A sample-barcoded 5' primer and a J-beta primer mix were used in a second PCR of about 6 to 11 cycles. Unique molecular identifiers of 12 random nucleotides labeled each cDNA. TCRdb passed the 5' RACE reads through MiXCR, listing each CDR3 protein once. Of about 1,400,000 distinct CDR3 sequences detected, 45% to 70% appear once; the ten largest clones hold roughly 7%. Germline loops: CDR1 KGHSH, CDR2 LQKENI. CDR3 length equals 12 residues. V lost 5 bases and J lost 5, with 9 bases in between. As concerns this clonotype: Its antigen is not identified.

The sequencing sample was made of blood. The genes are TRBV18 and TRBJ2-5; no reliable D call. The clonotype comes from a young man in good health. The CDR3 DNA sequence: TGTGCCAGCTCAGGGTTCGGGGAGACCCAGTACTTC. Amino acid sequence: CASSGFGETQYF.